The T cell receptor beta chain described here comes from a study of CD8 T cell repertoires and HIV-1 epitope variants. This clone turned up a few times. This table comes from immunoSEQ multiplex PCR, and its TCRdb copy is limited to in-frame clones, with some not included. Of under 100,000 clones listed, 60% to 80% are singletons. The CDR3 runs 16 residues. V gave up 3 bases and J gave up 0 bases, with 15 bases separating them. Looked up from germline, CDR1 is SNHLY and CDR2 is FYNNEI. This receptor was taken from a male donor with HIV. The chain carries TRBV2 and TRBJ2-7; D not certain. The specimen sequenced was uncultured baseline CD8+ T cells from peripheral blood mononuclear cells (PBMCs). The CDR3 sequence: CASSEAAGRSSYEQYF. CDR3 DNA: TGTGCCAGCAGTGAGGCCGCAGGCCGGAGCTCCTACGAGCAGTACTTC.